This T cell receptor (beta chain) appears in the sequencing data of a study of T cells in Graves' hyperthyroidism and ophthalmopathy. Germline-derived CDR1 and CDR2 are SGHTA and FQGNSA. There are 13 residues in the CDR3. V lost 8 bases and J lost 1, with 6 bases in between. Clinical symptoms, serum thyroxine and TRAb, thyroid ultrasound and orbital computed tomography together formed the diagnostic basis. Fresh 10 ml peripheral blood yielded PBMCs. This clonotype has at least ten counts. Amplified TCR beta CDR3 regions derived from RNA transcripts. An initial round of RT-PCR targeting the TCR CDR3 relied on the HTBI primer set. TCRdb reprocessed the multiplex PCR reads via MiXCR and lists one record per CDR3 protein. The sample lists under 350,000 distinct CDR3 sequences, about a sixth occurring once.

The chain recombines TRBV7-2 with TRBJ2-6; D may be TRBD1 (6 bases). Sequencing used blood. The clonotype originates from a woman in her fifties or sixties with Graves' ophthalmopathy. This CDR3 reads CASQGSGANVLTF. The CDR3, as DNA: TGTGCCAGCCAGGGGTCTGGGGCCAACGTCCTGACTTTC.